This T cell receptor (beta chain) was sequenced in a study of shared clonotypes between healthy human individuals. A split of CD4+ cells into CD45RA+ naive and CD45RA-negative memory subsets was performed. Per germline, CDR1 LNHDA and CDR2 SQIVND (reference sequence). Trimming cost V 7 bases and J 5 bases, with 14 bases left between them. This CDR3 region has 13 residues. In the case of this clone: Its antigen remains unidentified.

The assay was run at deep level. Measured with immunoSEQ multiplex PCR; TCRdb has only the in-frame clones, and not every one. Of 2 million to 2.5 million clones listed, around 95% are singletons. Whole-study findings and limits: Clonotype sharing among donors was thought likely to change with sequencing depth.

Sequencing was performed on naive CD4+ T cells sorted from blood. Subset indicated: CD45RA+ positively selected. The sequence was obtained from a man aged 18 to 29 in good health. The J gene is TRBJ2-5, the V gene TRBV19; possibly TRBD1 or TRBD2 for D (5 bases each). The CDR3 is CASTPGPGETQYF. The CDR3 DNA reads as TGTGCCAGTACCCCAGGGCCGGGGGAGACCCAGTACTTC. Combining the CDR3 with reference TRBV19 and TRBJ2-5 gives the whole variable domain DGGITQSPKYLFRKEGQNVTLSCEQNLNHDAMYWYRQDPGQGLRLIYYSQIVNDFQKGDIAEGYSVSREKKESFPLTVTSAQKNPTAFYLCASTPGPGETQYFGPGTRLLVL.